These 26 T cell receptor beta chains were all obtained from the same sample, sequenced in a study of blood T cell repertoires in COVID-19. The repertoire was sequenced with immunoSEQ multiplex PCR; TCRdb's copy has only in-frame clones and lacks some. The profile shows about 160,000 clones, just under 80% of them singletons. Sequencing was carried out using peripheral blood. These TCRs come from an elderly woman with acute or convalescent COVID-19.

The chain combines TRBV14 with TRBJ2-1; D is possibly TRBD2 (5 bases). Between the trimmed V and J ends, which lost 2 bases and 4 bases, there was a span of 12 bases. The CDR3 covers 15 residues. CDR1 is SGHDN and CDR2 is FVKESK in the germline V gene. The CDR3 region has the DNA TGTGCCAGCAGCCAAAAGCAAGGCGGGTACAATGAGCAGTTCTTC. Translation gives CASSQKQGGYNEQFF.

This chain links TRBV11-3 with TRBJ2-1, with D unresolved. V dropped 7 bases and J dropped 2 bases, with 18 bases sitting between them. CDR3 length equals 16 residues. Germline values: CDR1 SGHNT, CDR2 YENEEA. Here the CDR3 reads CASTPPAYRPYNEQFF. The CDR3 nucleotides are TGTGCCAGCACCCCCCCGGCGTACAGACCCTACAATGAGCAGTTCTTC.

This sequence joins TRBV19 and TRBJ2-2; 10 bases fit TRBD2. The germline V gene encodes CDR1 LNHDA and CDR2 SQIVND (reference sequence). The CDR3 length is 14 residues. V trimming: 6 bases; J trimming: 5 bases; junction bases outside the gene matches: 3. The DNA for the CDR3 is TGTGCCAGTAGGGGACTAGCGTCTACCGGGGAGCTGTTTTTT. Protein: CASRGLASTGELFF.

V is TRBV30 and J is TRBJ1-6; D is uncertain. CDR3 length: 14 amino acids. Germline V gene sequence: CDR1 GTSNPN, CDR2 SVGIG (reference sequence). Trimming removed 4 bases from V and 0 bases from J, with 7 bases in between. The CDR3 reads CAWKTGSYNSPLHF. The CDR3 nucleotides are TGTGCCTGGAAGACGGGCTCCTATAATTCACCCCTCCACTTT.

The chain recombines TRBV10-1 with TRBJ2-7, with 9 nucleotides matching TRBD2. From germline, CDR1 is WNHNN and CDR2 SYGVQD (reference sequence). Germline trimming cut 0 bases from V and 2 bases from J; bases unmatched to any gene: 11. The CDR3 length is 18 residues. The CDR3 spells CASSESVNPSSGTYEQYF. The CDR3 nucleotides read TGCGCCAGCAGTGAGTCGGTGAATCCGTCTAGCGGGACCTACGAGCAGTACTTC.

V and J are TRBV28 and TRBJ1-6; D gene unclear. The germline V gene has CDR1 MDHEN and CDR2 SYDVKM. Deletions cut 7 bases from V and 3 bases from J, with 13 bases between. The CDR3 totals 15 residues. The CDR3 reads CASMTKSLYNSPLHF. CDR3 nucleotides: TGTGCCAGCATGACAAAGAGTCTCTATAATTCACCCCTCCACTTT. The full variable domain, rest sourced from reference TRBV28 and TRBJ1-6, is DVKVTQSSRYLVKRTGEKVFLECVQDMDHENMFWYRQDPGLGLRLIYFSYDVKMKEKGDIPEGYSVSREKKERFSLILESASTNQTSMYLCASMTKSLYNSPLHFGNGTRLTVT.

CDR3: CASSRTAENTEAFF. Written as DNA, the CDR3 is TGTGCCAGCAGTCGGACAGCAGAGAACACTGAAGCTTTCTTT. V gene TRBV2 combines with J gene TRBJ1-1, with D perhaps TRBD1 (6 bases). The V end was cut by 5 bases, the J end by 1 base, with 11 bases between. Germline CDR1 SNHLY, CDR2 FYNNEI. The CDR3 contains 14 residues. Full variable domain (rest looked up from reference TRBV2 and TRBJ1-1): EPEVTQTPSHQVTQMGQEVILRCVPISNHLYFYWYRQILGQKVEFLVSFYNNEISEKSEIFDDQFSVERPDGSNFTLKIRSTKLEDSAMYFCASSRTAENTEAFFGQGTRLTVV.

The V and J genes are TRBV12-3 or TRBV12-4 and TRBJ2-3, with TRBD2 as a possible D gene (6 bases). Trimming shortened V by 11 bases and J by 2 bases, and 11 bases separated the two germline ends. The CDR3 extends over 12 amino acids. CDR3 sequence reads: CALGGNTDTQYF. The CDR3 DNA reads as TGTGCCCTGGGAGGTAACACAGATACGCAGTATTTT.

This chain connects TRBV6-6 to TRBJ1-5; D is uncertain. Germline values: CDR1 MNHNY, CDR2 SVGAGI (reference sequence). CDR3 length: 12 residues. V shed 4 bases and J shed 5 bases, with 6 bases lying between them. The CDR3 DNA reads TGTGCCAGCAGTTCCACAGATCAGCCCCAGCATTTT. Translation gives CASSSTDQPQHF.

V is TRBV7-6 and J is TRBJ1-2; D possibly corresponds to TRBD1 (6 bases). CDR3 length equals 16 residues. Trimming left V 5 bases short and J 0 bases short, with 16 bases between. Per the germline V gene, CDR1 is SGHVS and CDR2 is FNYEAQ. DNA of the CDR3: TGTGCCAGCAGCACCGGAACGGACAGTCCTAACTATGGCTACACCTTC. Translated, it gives CASSTGTDSPNYGYTF.

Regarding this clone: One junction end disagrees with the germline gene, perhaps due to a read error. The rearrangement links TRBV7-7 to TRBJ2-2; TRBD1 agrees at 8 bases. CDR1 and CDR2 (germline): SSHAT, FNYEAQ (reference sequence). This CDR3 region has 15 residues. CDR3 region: CASSVGTGNTGELFF. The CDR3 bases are TGTGCTAGCAGCGTCGGGACAGGGAACACCGGGGAGCTGTTTTTT. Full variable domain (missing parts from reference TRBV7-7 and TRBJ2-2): GAGVSQSPRYKVTKRGQDVTLRCDPISSHATLYWYQQALGQGPEFLTYFNYEAQPDKSGLPSDRFSAERPEGSISTLTIQRTEQRDSAMYRCASSVGTGNTGELFFGEGSRLTVL.

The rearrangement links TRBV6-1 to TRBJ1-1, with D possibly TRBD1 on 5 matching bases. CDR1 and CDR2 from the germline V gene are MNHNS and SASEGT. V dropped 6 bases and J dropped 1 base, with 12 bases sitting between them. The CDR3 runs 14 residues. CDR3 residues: CASRGGNENTEAFF. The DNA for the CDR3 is TGTGCCAGCAGGGGGGGTAATGAGAACACTGAAGCTTTCTTT.

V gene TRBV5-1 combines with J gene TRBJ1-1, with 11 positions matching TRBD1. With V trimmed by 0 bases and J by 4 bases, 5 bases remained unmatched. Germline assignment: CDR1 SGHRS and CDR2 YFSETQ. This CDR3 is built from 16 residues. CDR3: CASSLAWTGGFTEAFF. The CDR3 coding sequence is TGCGCCAGCAGCTTGGCTTGGACAGGGGGCTTCACTGAAGCTTTCTTT. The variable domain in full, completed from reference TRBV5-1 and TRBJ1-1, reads KAGVTQTPRYLIKTRGQQVTLSCSPISGHRSVSWYQQTPGQGLQFLFEYFSETQRNKGNFPGRFSGRQFSNSRSEMNVSTLELGDSALYLCASSLAWTGGFTEAFFGQGTRLTVV.

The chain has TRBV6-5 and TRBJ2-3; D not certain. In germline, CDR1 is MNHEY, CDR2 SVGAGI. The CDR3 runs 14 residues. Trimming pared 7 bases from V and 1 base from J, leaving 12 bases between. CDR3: CASTPYGGTDTQYF. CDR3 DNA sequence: TGTGCCAGCACCCCCTATGGAGGCACAGATACGCAGTATTTT.

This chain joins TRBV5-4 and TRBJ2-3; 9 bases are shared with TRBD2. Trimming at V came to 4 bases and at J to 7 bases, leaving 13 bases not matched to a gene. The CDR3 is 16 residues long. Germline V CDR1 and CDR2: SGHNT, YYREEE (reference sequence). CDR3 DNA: TGTGCCAGCAGCAGGGAGCGGGAGGCCTTCCCCCATACGCAGTATTTT. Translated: CASSREREAFPHTQYF.

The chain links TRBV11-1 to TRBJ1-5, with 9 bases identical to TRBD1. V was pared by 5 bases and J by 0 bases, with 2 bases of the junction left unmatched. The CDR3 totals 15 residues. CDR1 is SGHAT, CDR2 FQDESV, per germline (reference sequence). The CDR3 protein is CASSPDRGSNQPQHF. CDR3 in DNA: TGTGCCAGCAGCCCGGACAGGGGTAGCAATCAGCCCCAGCATTTT.

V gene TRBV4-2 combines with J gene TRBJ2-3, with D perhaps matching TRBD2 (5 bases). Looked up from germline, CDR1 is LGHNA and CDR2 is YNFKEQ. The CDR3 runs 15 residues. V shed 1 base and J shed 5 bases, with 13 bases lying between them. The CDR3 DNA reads TGTGCCAGCAGCCAAGCAGCGGTGGATGTAGATACGCAGTATTTT. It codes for CASSQAAVDVDTQYF.

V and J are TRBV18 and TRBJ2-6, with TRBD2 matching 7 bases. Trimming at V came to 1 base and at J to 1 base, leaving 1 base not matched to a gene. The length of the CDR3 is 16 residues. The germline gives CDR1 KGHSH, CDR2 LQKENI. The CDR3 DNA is TGTGCCAGCTCACCACGGGGGGGATCTGGGGCCAACGTCCTGACTTTC. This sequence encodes CASSPRGGSGANVLTF.

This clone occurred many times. In DNA form, the CDR3 reads TGTGCCAGCAGCGTAGCGCTAGCGGGGATCTACGAGCAGTACTTC. Protein sequence: CASSVALAGIYEQYF. The genes are TRBV9 and TRBJ2-7; TRBD2 matches at 9 bases. This CDR3 has 15 amino acids. Germline loops: CDR1 SGDLS, CDR2 YYNGEE. V was pared by 0 bases and J by 3 bases, with 4 bases of the junction left unmatched.

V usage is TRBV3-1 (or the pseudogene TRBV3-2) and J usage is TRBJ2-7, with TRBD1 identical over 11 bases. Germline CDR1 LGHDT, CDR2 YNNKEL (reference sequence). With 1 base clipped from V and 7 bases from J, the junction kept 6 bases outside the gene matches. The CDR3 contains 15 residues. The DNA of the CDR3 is TGTGCCAGCAGCCAAGGGACAGGGGGCGTTGAAGAGCAGTACTTC. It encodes CASSQGTGGVEEQYF.

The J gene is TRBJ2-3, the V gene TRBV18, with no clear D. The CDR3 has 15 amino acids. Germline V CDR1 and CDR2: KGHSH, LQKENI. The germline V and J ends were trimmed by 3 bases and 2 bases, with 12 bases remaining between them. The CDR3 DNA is TGTGCCAGCTCACCCCAACCAGGCTACACAGATACGCAGTATTTT. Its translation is CASSPQPGYTDTQYF. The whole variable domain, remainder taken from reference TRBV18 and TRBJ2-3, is NAGVMQNPRHLVRRRGQEARLRCSPMKGHSHVYWYRQLPEEGLKFMVYLQKENIIDESGMPKERFSAEFPKEGPSILRIQQVVRGDSAAYFCASSPQPGYTDTQYFGPGTRLTVL.

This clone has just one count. The CDR3 nucleotides are TGCGCCAGCAGCCAAGTTGGCAGTGCCGCTGGAAACACCATATATTTT. Translation gives CASSQVGSAAGNTIYF. V is TRBV4-1 and J is TRBJ1-3; D is uncertain. The CDR3 totals 16 residues. V lost 1 base, J lost 2 bases, and 12 bases lay in between. Germline loops: CDR1 MGHRA, CDR2 YSYEKL.

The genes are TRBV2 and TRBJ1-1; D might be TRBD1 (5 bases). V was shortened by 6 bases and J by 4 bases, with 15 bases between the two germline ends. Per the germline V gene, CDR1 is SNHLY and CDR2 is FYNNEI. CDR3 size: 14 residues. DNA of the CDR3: TGTGCCAGCAGCTCCCAGACAGTTGGCACTGAAGCTTTCTTT. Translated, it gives CASSSQTVGTEAFF. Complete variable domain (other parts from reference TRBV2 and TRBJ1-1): EPEVTQTPSHQVTQMGQEVILRCVPISNHLYFYWYRQILGQKVEFLVSFYNNEISEKSEIFDDQFSVERPDGSNFTLKIRSTKLEDSAMYFCASSSQTVGTEAFFGQGTRLTVV.

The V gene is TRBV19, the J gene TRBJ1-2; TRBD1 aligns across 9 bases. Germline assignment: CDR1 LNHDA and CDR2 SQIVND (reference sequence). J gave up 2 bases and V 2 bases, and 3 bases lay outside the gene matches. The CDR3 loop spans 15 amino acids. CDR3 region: CASSIITGGNYGYTF. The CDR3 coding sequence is TGTGCCAGTAGTATAATTACAGGGGGCAACTATGGCTACACCTTC.

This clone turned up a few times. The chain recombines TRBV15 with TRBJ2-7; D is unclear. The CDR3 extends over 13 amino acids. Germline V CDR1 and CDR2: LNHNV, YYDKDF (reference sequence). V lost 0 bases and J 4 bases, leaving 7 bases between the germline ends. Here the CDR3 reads CATSRDLSYEQYF. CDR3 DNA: TGTGCCACCAGCAGAGACCTCAGTTACGAGCAGTACTTC. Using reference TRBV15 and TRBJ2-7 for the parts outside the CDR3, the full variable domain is DAMVIQNPRYQVTQFGKPVTLSCSQTLNHNVMYWYQQKSSQAPKLLFHYYDKDFNNEADTPDNFQSRRPNTSFCFLDIRSPGLGDTAMYLCATSRDLSYEQYFGPGTRLTVT.

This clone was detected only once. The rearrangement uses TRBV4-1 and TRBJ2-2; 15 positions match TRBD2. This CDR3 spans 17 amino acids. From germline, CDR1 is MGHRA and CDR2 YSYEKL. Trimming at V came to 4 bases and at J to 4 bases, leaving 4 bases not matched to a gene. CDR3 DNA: TGCGCCAGCAGCCCACGGACTAGCGGGAGGGCCACCGGGGAGCTGTTTTTT. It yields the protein CASSPRTSGRATGELFF.